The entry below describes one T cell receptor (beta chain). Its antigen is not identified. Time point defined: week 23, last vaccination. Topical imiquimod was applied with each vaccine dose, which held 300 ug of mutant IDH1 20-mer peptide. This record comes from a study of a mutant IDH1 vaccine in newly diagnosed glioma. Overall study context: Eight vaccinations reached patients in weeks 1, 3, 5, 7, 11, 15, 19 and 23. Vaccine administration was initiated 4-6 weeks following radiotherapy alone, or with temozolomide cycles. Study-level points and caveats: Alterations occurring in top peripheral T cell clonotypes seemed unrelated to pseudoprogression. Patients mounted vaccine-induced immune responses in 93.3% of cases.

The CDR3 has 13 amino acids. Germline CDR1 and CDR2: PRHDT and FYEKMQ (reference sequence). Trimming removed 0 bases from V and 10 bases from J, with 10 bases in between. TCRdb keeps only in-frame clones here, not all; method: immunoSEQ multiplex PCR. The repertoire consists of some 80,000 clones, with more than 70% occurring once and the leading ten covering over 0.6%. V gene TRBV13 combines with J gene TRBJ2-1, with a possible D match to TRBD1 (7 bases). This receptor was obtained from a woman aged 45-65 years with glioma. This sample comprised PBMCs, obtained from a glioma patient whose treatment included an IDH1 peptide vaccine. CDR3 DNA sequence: TGTGCCAGCAGCTTAGGCAGGGGGGTCGAGCAGTTCTTC. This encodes CASSLGRGVEQFF.